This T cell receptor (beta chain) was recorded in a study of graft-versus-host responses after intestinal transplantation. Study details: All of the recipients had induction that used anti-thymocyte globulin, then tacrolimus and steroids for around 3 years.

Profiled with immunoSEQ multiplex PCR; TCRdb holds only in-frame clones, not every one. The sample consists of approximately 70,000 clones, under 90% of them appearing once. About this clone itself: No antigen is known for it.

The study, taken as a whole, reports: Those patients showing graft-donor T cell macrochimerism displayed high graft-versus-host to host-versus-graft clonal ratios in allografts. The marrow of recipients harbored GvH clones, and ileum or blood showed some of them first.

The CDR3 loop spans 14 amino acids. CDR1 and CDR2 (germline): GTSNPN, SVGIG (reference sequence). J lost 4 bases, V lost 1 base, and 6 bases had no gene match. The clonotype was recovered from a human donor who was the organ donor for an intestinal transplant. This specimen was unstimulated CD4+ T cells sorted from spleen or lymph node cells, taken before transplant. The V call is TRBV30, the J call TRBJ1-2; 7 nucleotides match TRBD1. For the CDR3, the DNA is TGTGCCTGGAGTGCCCCGGGACAGATCTATGGCTACACCTTC. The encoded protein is CAWSAPGQIYGYTF.